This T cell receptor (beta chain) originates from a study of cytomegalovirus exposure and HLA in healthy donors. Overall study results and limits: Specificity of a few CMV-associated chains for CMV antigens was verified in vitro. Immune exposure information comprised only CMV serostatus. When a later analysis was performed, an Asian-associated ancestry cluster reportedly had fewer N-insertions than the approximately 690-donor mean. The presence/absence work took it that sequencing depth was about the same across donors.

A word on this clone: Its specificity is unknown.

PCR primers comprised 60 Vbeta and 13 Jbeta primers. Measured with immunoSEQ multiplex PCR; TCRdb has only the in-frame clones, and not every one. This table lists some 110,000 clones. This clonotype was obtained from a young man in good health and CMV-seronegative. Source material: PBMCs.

The CDR3 protein is CASSWDRGPYEAFF. CDR3 in DNA: TGTGCCAGCAGCTGGGACAGGGGGCCCTATGAAGCTTTCTTT. The chain recombines TRBV7-3 with TRBJ1-1, with TRBD1 matching 12 bases. Germline V lookup: CDR1 SGHTA, CDR2 FQGTGA. The CDR3 spans 14 residues. V gave up 4 bases and J gave up 7 bases; unmatched junction bases: 4.